This paragraph reports one TCR beta chain. These data originate in a study of blood T cells in healthy people across ages. CDR3 length: 14 amino acids. Germline assignment: CDR1 MDHEN and CDR2 SYDVKM. V was cut by 4 bases and J by 7 bases, with 11 bases left in between. The second PCR ran roughly 6 to 12 cycles with a sample-barcoded 5' primer and J-beta primers. Each CDR3 protein is one row after TCRdb ran MiXCR on the 5' RACE reads. The sample records more than 900,000 distinct CDR3 sequences, 25% to 35% being singletons. This sample was also put to use in a study of T cells of mothers and their children. As that report states: Thymic selection shapes TCR recombination output in related pairs, and it does so similarly in unrelated pairs.

Sequencing used blood. This receptor was identified in a woman in her thirties or forties in good health. V usage is TRBV28 and J usage is TRBJ2-6; D may be TRBD1 or TRBD2 (5 bases each). CDR3 sequence: CASSCEGTANVLTF. DNA for the CDR3: TGTGCCAGCAGTTGCGAAGGGACCGCCAACGTCCTGACTTTC.